A single sample gave rise to the 13 T cell receptor beta chains below, sequenced in a study of blood T cell repertoires in COVID-19. Measured with immunoSEQ multiplex PCR; TCRdb has only the in-frame clones, and not every one. The sample holds more than 400,000 clones, about nine tenths seen once. The sequencing sample was made of PBMCs or T cells enriched from blood (not recorded which). These receptors were taken from a man aged 18-30 years who had recovered from COVID-19.

The J gene is TRBJ2-2, the V gene TRBV14, with D maybe TRBD2 (5 bases). Trimming took off 8 bases at V and 4 bases at J, with 17 bases between the two ends. The CDR3 contains 15 residues. From germline, CDR1 is SGHDN and CDR2 FVKESK. The CDR3 DNA follows: TGTGCCAGCCGAAGGAGCGGTTTAACCACCGGGGAGCTGTTTTTT. Protein sequence: CASRRSGLTTGELFF.

V usage is TRBV14 and J usage is TRBJ2-7; 7 positions agree with TRBD2. The CDR3 sequence is 15 residues long. After removal of 2 bases from V and 3 bases from J, the junction contained 7 bases not matched to a gene. CDR1 SGHDN and CDR2 FVKESK come from the germline V gene. CDR3 nucleotide sequence: TGTGCCAGCAGCCAAAAAGCGGGATCGTTCTACGAGCAGTACTTC. Translating gives CASSQKAGSFYEQYF.

The V and J genes are TRBV12-5 and TRBJ1-6; 7 bases match TRBD1. In germline, CDR1 is LGHNT, CDR2 FRNRAP. The CDR3 runs 14 residues. V was pared by 5 bases and J by 7 bases, with 5 bases of the junction left unmatched. CDR3: CASGPTGSNSPLHF. The CDR3 DNA sequence: TGTGCTAGTGGTCCGACAGGGTCAAATTCACCCCTCCACTTT.

The chain is built from TRBV27 and TRBJ2-3; 7 bases line up with TRBD2. The V segment lost 7 bases and the J segment 2 bases; nucleotides outside the gene matches: 6. CDR3 length: 14 residues. Germline CDR1 reads MNHEY; CDR2 reads SMNVEV (reference sequence). As DNA, the CDR3 is TGTGCCAGCAAGATACTAGCGACCACAGATACGCAGTATTTT. Residues: CASKILATTDTQYF.

The chain carries TRBV10-1 and TRBJ2-2, with TRBD1 identical over 7 bases. This CDR3 has 12 residues. Germline V CDR1 and CDR2: WNHNN, SYGVQD (reference sequence). The V and J ends lost 10 bases and 8 bases, in that order; junction bases with no gene match: 7. The CDR3 protein is CATQGETGELFF. The CDR3 DNA reads TGCGCCACCCAGGGGGAGACTGGGGAGCTGTTTTTT.

V is TRBV19 and J is TRBJ1-1; no reliable D call. Per germline, CDR1 LNHDA and CDR2 SQIVND (reference sequence). V lost 4 bases, J lost 3 bases, and 12 bases lay in between. This CDR3 spans 14 amino acids. The chain's CDR3 is CASSKYTAYTEAFF. CDR3 in DNA: TGTGCCAGTAGTAAATACACAGCTTACACTGAAGCTTTCTTT.

V usage is TRBV28 and J usage is TRBJ2-1; 11 positions agree with TRBD1. The CDR3 has 16 amino acids. Germline lookup yields CDR1 MDHEN and CDR2 SYDVKM. The J segment lost 8 bases and the V segment lost 5 bases, leaving 11 bases of the junction unmatched. The CDR3 sequence: CASSEIRDRGYDEQFF. In DNA form, the CDR3 reads TGTGCCAGCAGTGAAATCCGGGACAGGGGGTATGATGAGCAGTTCTTC.

This clone was seen more than once but under ten times. The chain couples TRBV27 to TRBJ1-5; D not certain. The ends were cut back, 2 bases at V and 5 bases at J, with 10 bases in the middle. In germline, CDR1 is MNHEY, CDR2 SMNVEV (reference sequence). The CDR3 length is 14 residues. The CDR3 region has the DNA TGTGCCAGCAGTTTACTGGGGAGAGATCAGCCCCAGCATTTT. It specifies CASSLLGRDQPQHF.

The chain combines TRBV5-4 with TRBJ2-1; 7 nucleotides agree with TRBD2. CDR3 length: 15 residues. Trimming took 1 base from V and 4 from J; bases not matched to a gene: 5. Germline lookup yields CDR1 SGHNT and CDR2 YYREEE (reference sequence). CDR3 in amino acids: CASSLMRELYNEQFF. As DNA, the CDR3 is TGTGCCAGCAGCTTGATGCGGGAGTTGTACAATGAGCAGTTCTTC.

This clone was counted between two and nine times. The rearrangement uses TRBV7-3 and TRBJ2-2, with D hard to call. Germline CDR1 SGHTA, CDR2 FQGTGA. Trimming removed 1 base at V and 0 bases at J, with 3 bases between. This CDR3 spans 14 amino acids. The CDR3 DNA follows: TGTGCCAGCAGCTTAAACACGAACACCGGGGAGCTGTTTTTT. It yields the protein CASSLNTNTGELFF.

The chain has TRBV28 and TRBJ2-1, with D possibly TRBD2 on 5 matching bases. This CDR3 has 16 residues. Germline lookup yields CDR1 MDHEN and CDR2 SYDVKM. V lost 3 bases and J lost 0, with 12 bases in between. The CDR3 spells CASSFLSGTSYNEQFF. In DNA, the CDR3 is TGTGCCAGCAGTTTCCTGAGCGGAACCTCCTACAATGAGCAGTTCTTC.

This clone is a singleton in its sample. The chain is built from TRBV30 and TRBJ2-2; D is perhaps TRBD2 (7 bases). The CDR3 is made up of 13 amino acids. The V end lost 2 bases, the J end lost 5 bases, and 9 bases lay between the germline ends. Germline CDR1 GTSNPN, CDR2 SVGIG (reference sequence). For the CDR3, the DNA is TGTGCCTGGAGTCGGGGGGCGACCGGGGAGCTGTTTTTT. Protein: CAWSRGATGELFF. The variable domain in full, completed from reference TRBV30 and TRBJ2-2, reads SQTIHQWPATLVQPVGSPLSLECTVEGTSNPNLYWYRQAAGRGLQLLFYSVGIGQISSEVPQNLSASRPQDRQFILSSKKLLLSDSGFYLCAWSRGATGELFFGEGSRLTVL.

In its sample, this clone was seen once. J is TRBJ1-5 and V is TRBV27, with D possibly TRBD1 on 6 matching bases. This CDR3 is 16 amino acids long. The V and J ends lost 2 bases and 1 base respectively, with 12 bases between them. The germline V gene has CDR1 MNHEY and CDR2 SMNVEV (reference sequence). The CDR3 DNA reads as TGTGCCAGCAGTTTAGAGGGGGGGGAGAGCAATCAGCCCCAGCATTTT. It yields the protein CASSLEGGESNQPQHF.